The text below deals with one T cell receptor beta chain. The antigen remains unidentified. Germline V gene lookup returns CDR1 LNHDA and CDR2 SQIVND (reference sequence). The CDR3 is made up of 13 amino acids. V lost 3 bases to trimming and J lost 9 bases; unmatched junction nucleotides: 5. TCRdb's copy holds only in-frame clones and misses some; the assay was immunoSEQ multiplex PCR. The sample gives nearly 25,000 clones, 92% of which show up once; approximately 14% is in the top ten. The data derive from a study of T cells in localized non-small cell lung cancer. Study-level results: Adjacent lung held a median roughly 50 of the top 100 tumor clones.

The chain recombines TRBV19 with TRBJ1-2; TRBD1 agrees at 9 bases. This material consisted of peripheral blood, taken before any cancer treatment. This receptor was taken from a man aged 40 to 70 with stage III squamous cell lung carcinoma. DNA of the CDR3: TGTGCCAGTAGTATCGGGACAGGGTACCGCTACACCTTC. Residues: CASSIGTGYRYTF.